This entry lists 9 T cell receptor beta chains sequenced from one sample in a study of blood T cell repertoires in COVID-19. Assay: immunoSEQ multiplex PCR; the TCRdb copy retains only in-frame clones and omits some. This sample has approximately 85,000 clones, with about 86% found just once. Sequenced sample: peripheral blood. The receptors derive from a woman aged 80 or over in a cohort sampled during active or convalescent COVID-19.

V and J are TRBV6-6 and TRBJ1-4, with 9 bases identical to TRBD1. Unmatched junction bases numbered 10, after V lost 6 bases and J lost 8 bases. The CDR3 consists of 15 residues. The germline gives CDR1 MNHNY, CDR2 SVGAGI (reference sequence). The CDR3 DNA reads TGTGCCAGCAGGAACCGGGACAGGGTTTACGAAAAACTGTTTTTT. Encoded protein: CASRNRDRVYEKLFF.

Here the CDR3 DNA reads TGTGCCACCAGTGATTCTAGGACAGGGGGAAATCAGCCCCAGCATTTT. Translating it yields CATSDSRTGGNQPQHF. The rearrangement joins TRBV24-1 to TRBJ1-5; 10 bases align to TRBD1. CDR3 length equals 16 residues. J was trimmed by 4 bases and V by 2 bases; bases with no gene match: 4. Germline CDR1 KGHDR, CDR2 SFDVKD.

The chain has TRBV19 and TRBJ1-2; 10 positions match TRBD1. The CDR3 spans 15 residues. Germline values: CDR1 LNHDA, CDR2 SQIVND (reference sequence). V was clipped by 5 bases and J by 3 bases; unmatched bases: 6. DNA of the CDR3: TGTGCCAGTAGTCCCCGGGACAGGGGCGACTATGGCTACACCTTC. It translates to CASSPRDRGDYGYTF.

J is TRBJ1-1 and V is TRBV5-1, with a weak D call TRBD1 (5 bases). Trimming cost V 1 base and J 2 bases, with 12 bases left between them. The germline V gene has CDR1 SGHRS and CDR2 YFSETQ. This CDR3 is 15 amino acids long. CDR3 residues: CASSLITGINTEAFF. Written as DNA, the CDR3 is TGCGCCAGCAGCTTGATCACAGGAATAAACACTGAAGCTTTCTTT. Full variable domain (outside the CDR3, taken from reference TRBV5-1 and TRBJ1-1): KAGVTQTPRYLIKTRGQQVTLSCSPISGHRSVSWYQQTPGQGLQFLFEYFSETQRNKGNFPGRFSGRQFSNSRSEMNVSTLELGDSALYLCASSLITGINTEAFFGQGTRLTVV.

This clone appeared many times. The CDR3 nucleotides are TGTGCCAGCAGCCCGGGGGAGCGGGCGACCTACGAGCAGTACGTC. It yields the protein CASSPGERATYEQYV. The chain is built from TRBV5-6 and TRBJ2-7; D is possibly TRBD2 (6 bases). The CDR3 has 15 amino acids. Trimming stripped 4 bases from V and 2 bases from J, with 16 bases between. CDR1 and CDR2 from the germline V gene are SGHDT and YYEEEE.

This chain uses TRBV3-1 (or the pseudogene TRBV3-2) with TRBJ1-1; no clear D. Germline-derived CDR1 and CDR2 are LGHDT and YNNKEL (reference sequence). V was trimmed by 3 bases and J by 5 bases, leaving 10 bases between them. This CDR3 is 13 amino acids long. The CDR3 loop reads CASSQIAVTEAFF. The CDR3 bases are TGTGCCAGCAGCCAGATCGCAGTGACTGAAGCTTTCTTT.

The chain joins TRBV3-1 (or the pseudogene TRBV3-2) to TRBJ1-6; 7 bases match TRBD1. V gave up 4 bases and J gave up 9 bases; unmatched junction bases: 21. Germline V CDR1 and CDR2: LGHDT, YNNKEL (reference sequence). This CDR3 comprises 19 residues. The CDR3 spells CASSPTPMTGPYGGSPLHF. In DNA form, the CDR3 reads TGTGCCAGCAGCCCTACACCGATGACAGGGCCATATGGTGGTTCACCCCTCCACTTT.

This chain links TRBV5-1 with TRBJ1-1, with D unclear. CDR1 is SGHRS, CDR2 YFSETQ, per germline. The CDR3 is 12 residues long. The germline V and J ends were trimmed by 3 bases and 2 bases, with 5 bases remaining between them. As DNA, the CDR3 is TGCGCCAGCAGCTCCAAAAACACTGAAGCTTTCTTT. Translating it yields CASSSKNTEAFF.

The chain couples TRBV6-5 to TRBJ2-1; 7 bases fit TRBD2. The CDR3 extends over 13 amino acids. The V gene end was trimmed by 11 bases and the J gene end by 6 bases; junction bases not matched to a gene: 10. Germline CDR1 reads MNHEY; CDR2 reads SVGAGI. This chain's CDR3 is CACQGTTPNEQFF. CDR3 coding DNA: TGTGCCTGCCAAGGGACTACTCCCAATGAGCAGTTCTTC.